This T cell receptor (beta chain) is from a study of blood T cell repertoires in COVID-19. Assay used: immunoSEQ multiplex PCR; TCRdb lists only in-frame clones, some missing. This table has fewer than 200,000 clones, 80% appearing once. The V gene lost 1 base and the J gene lost 2 bases, with 12 bases spanning the gap. CDR3 size: 15 residues. CDR1 is SGHNT and CDR2 is YENEEA in the germline V gene. This chain connects TRBV11-3 to TRBJ2-7; a possible D gene is TRBD2 (6 bases). This TCR derives from a man aged 70 or older with active or convalescent COVID-19. Sequenced: peripheral blood. The CDR3 spells CASSLGPREAYEQYF. In DNA form, the CDR3 reads TGTGCCAGCAGCTTAGGACCGAGGGAGGCCTACGAGCAGTACTTC.